The 23 T cell receptor beta chains below were found in one sample sequenced in a study of cytomegalovirus exposure and HLA in healthy donors. PCR employed 60 Vbeta and 13 Jbeta primers. Assay: immunoSEQ multiplex PCR; the TCRdb copy retains only in-frame clones and omits some. This sample has some 150,000 clones, with over 75% found just once. Sequencing was performed on PBMCs. The receptors come from a man aged 30 to 45 in good health and CMV-seropositive.

This chain links TRBV11-2 with TRBJ2-1, with 8 bases aligning to TRBD2. Per the germline V gene, CDR1 is SGHAT and CDR2 is FQNNGV. The CDR3 extends over 17 amino acids. Unmatched junction bases numbered 12, after V lost 3 bases and J lost 5 bases. The CDR3 DNA is TGTGCCAGCAGCTTTGAGACGCGGGGGGCCATAGACAATGAGCAGTTCTTC. It encodes CASSFETRGAIDNEQFF.

J is TRBJ2-7 and V is TRBV6-1, with 9 bases matching TRBD2. V lost 8 bases to trimming and J lost 3 bases; unmatched junction nucleotides: 11. The CDR3 length is 15 residues. CDR1 and CDR2 from the germline V gene are MNHNS and SASEGT. The CDR3 loop is CASLEMEAGGYEQYF. The CDR3 DNA reads TGTGCCAGCCTCGAAATGGAAGCGGGAGGCTACGAGCAGTACTTC.

This clone ranks as medium-sized. The V and J genes are TRBV6-4 and TRBJ2-5; TRBD1 matches 9 bases. V lost 6 bases, J lost 5 bases, and 4 bases stayed unmatched. The CDR3 totals 13 residues. In germline, CDR1 is MRHNA, CDR2 SNTAGT. The CDR3 nucleotides read TGTGCCAGCAGGGACAGGGGAGGGGAGACCCAGTACTTC. Residues: CASRDRGGETQYF.

CDR3 sequence reads: CAWSVRQGSSDTQYF. CDR3 nucleotides: TGTGCCTGGAGTGTAAGGCAGGGGTCGTCAGATACGCAGTATTTT. This chain connects TRBV30 to TRBJ2-3; D perhaps matches TRBD1 (6 bases). This CDR3 is 15 amino acids long. Trimming removed 0 bases at V and 4 bases at J, with 14 bases between. In germline, CDR1 is GTSNPN, CDR2 SVGIG (reference sequence).

V usage is TRBV4-1 and J usage is TRBJ1-1, with TRBD1 matching over 8 bases. Trimming cost V 0 bases and J 7 bases; bases outside gene matches: 10. From germline, CDR1 is MGHRA and CDR2 YSYEKL. The CDR3 has 16 amino acids. In DNA, the CDR3 is TGCGCCAGCAGCCAAGATTCCGTACAGGGGGGGGATGAAGCTTTCTTT. The encoded protein is CASSQDSVQGGDEAFF.

The chain recombines TRBV7-9 with TRBJ2-1; 10 bases match TRBD2. Germline V gives CDR1 SEHNR, CDR2 FQNEAQ (reference sequence). With 5 bases clipped from V and 4 bases from J, the junction kept 5 bases outside the gene matches. The CDR3 totals 15 residues. CDR3 DNA sequence: TGTGCCAGCAGCCCCCGGACTAGCGGATACAATGAGCAGTTCTTC. This translates into CASSPRTSGYNEQFF.

The chain is built from TRBV10-3 and TRBJ1-6; no firm D call. V was clipped by 6 bases and J by 5 bases, with 11 bases between them. The CDR3 contains 14 residues. The germline V gene has CDR1 ENHRY and CDR2 SYGVKD. The CDR3 is CAISGGQNNSPLHF. DNA of the CDR3: TGTGCCATCAGCGGTGGGCAGAATAATTCACCCCTCCACTTT.

This chain joins TRBV18 and TRBJ1-1; 10 bases agree with TRBD1. The germline V gene has CDR1 KGHSH and CDR2 LQKENI. The CDR3 spans 14 residues. V shed 4 bases and J 4 bases; nucleotides not matched to a gene: 3. The CDR3 DNA reads TGTGCCAGCTCACACGACAGGGGGCCCACTGAAGCTTTCTTT. Its protein product is CASSHDRGPTEAFF.

This clone turned up a few times. This chain connects TRBV14 to TRBJ1-6, with D tentatively TRBD1 (5 bases). Trimming cost V 4 bases and J 10 bases, with 8 bases left between them. The CDR3 has 12 residues. Germline V gene sequence: CDR1 SGHDN, CDR2 FVKESK. CDR3 sequence: CASSRRESPLHF. As DNA, the CDR3 is TGTGCCAGCAGCCGCAGGGAATCACCCCTCCACTTT. Full variable domain (outside the CDR3, taken from reference TRBV14 and TRBJ1-6): EAGVTQFPSHSVIEKGQTVTLRCDPISGHDNLYWYRRVMGKEIKFLLHFVKESKQDESGMPNNRFLAERTGGTYSTLKVQPAELEDSGVYFCASSRRESPLHFGNGTRLTVT.

The rearrangement joins TRBV7-9 to TRBJ1-6, with D unresolved. The germline gives CDR1 SEHNR, CDR2 FQNEAQ (reference sequence). The CDR3 runs 14 residues. Trimming took off 3 bases at V and 10 bases at J, with 13 bases between the two ends. The CDR3 spells CASSFYGEVSPLHF. The DNA for the CDR3 is TGTGCCAGCAGCTTCTACGGCGAGGTCTCACCCCTCCACTTT.

This clone occurred a few times. J is TRBJ2-1 and V is TRBV5-1; 8 nucleotides align to TRBD1. Germline V gene data show CDR1 as SGHRS and CDR2 as YFSETQ. This CDR3 comprises 15 residues. V dropped 3 bases and J dropped 8; count of bases not matched to a gene: 10. The CDR3 is CASSSLDRDADEQFF. CDR3 nucleotide sequence: TGCGCCAGCAGCTCCCTGGACAGGGACGCGGATGAGCAGTTCTTC.

The chain couples TRBV9 to TRBJ2-2, with D tentatively TRBD1 (6 bases). Trimming took 2 bases from V and 2 from J, leaving 10 bases between them. Germline V lookup: CDR1 SGDLS, CDR2 YYNGEE. The CDR3 loop spans 15 amino acids. Written as DNA, the CDR3 is TGTGCCAGCAGCGTCCAGGGGCCCAACACCGGGGAGCTGTTTTTT. Encoded protein: CASSVQGPNTGELFF.

This rearrangement joins TRBV9 to TRBJ2-3; TRBD1 matches at 7 bases. This CDR3 spans 13 amino acids. In germline, CDR1 is SGDLS, CDR2 YYNGEE. Trimming cost V 6 bases and J 1 base; bases outside gene matches: 2. The CDR3 reads CASKDRGTDTQYF. As DNA, the CDR3 is TGTGCCAGCAAAGACAGGGGCACAGATACGCAGTATTTT.

The genes are TRBV9 and TRBJ2-3; 9 bases match TRBD2. Trimming cost V 7 bases and J 4 bases; bases outside gene matches: 10. CDR1 and CDR2 (germline): SGDLS, YYNGEE. CDR3 size: 15 residues. CDR3 nucleotide sequence: TGTGCCAGCGGCTGGGGGCTAGCGGGGTCAGATACGCAGTATTTT. The encoded protein is CASGWGLAGSDTQYF.

V usage is TRBV6-6 and J usage is TRBJ2-5; D is uncertain. Gene TRBJ2-7 matches the end of the DNA better, so the J call may be wrong. CDR1 and CDR2 (germline): MNHNY, SVGAGI (reference sequence). The CDR3 has 15 residues. In nucleotides, the CDR3 is TGTGCCAGCAGTTACTCGAGGCTAAACTCCTACGAGCAGTACTTC. It encodes CASSYSRLNSYEQYF.

This chain uses TRBV5-1 with TRBJ2-3; D is possibly TRBD1 (6 bases). This CDR3 has 16 amino acids. CDR1 and CDR2 (germline): SGHRS, YFSETQ. Trimming left V 0 bases short and J 4 bases short, with 15 bases between. The CDR3 coding sequence is TGCGCCAGCAGCTTGGAAGGGGGAGATGTAGCAGATACGCAGTATTTT. This encodes CASSLEGGDVADTQYF.

This clone was seen more than once but under ten times. The chain uses TRBV28 and TRBJ1-2; perhaps TRBD1 as D (6 bases). Per the germline V gene, CDR1 is MDHEN and CDR2 is SYDVKM. V was shortened by 3 bases and J by 8 bases, with 25 bases between the two germline ends. The CDR3 is made up of 17 amino acids. The CDR3 spells CASSFPTTQGVRGGYTF. In DNA form, the CDR3 reads TGTGCCAGCAGTTTCCCCACGACACAGGGTGTGCGAGGAGGCTACACCTTC.

The chain employs TRBV19 and TRBJ2-3; 15 nucleotides align to TRBD2. Germline V gene sequence: CDR1 LNHDA, CDR2 SQIVND (reference sequence). The CDR3 extends over 16 amino acids. Germline trimming cut 7 bases from V and 5 bases from J; bases unmatched to any gene: 7. CDR3 coding DNA: TGTGCCAGTACGGGGACTAGCGGGGGGCCAGGAGATACGCAGTATTTT. Translating gives CASTGTSGGPGDTQYF.

This clone was observed a handful of times. This sequence joins TRBV7-2 and TRBJ2-7, with D maybe TRBD2 (6 bases). Germline CDR1 SGHTA, CDR2 FQGNSA. The CDR3 runs 16 residues. Trimming cost V 3 bases and J 1 base, with 16 bases left between them. The CDR3, as DNA: TGTGCCAGCAGCTTTCGCGGCGGGGCGGGATCCTACGAGCAGTACTTC. It encodes CASSFRGGAGSYEQYF.

V usage is TRBV18 and J usage is TRBJ2-7; D unresolved. This CDR3 spans 16 amino acids. Germline V gene data show CDR1 as KGHSH and CDR2 as LQKENI. V was trimmed by 0 bases and J by 4 bases, leaving 16 bases between them. For the CDR3, the DNA is TGTGCCAGCTCACCACCGGCAACATACATCTTTTACGAGCAGTACTTC. Its protein is CASSPPATYIFYEQYF.

V usage is TRBV6-1 and J usage is TRBJ2-7; 9 positions agree with TRBD1. V dropped 1 base and J dropped 3; count of bases not matched to a gene: 4. The CDR3 is 15 amino acids. CDR1 and CDR2 from the germline V gene are MNHNS and SASEGT. The CDR3 reads CASSEERQGGYEQYF. CDR3 bases: TGTGCCAGCAGTGAAGAGAGACAGGGGGGCTACGAGCAGTACTTC.

The table lists this clone with a few counts. The CDR3 region is CASSESVATNEKLFF. The CDR3 region has the DNA TGTGCCAGCAGTGAGAGTGTTGCAACTAATGAAAAACTGTTTTTT. This sequence joins TRBV2 and TRBJ1-4; D is uncertain. V was clipped by 3 bases and J by 0 bases, with 8 bases between them. Germline CDR1 and CDR2: SNHLY and FYNNEI. This CDR3 has 15 residues. Using reference TRBV2 and TRBJ1-4 for the parts outside the CDR3, the full variable domain is EPEVTQTPSHQVTQMGQEVILRCVPISNHLYFYWYRQILGQKVEFLVSFYNNEISEKSEIFDDQFSVERPDGSNFTLKIRSTKLEDSAMYFCASSESVATNEKLFFGSGTQLSVL.

This CDR3 is CAWKRGGDTQYF. The CDR3 DNA reads TGTGCCTGGAAAAGAGGAGGGGATACGCAGTATTTT. The gene calls are TRBV30 and TRBJ2-3, with a tentative D call TRBD2 (6 bases). Deletions cut 4 bases from V and 6 bases from J, with 11 bases between. CDR1 is GTSNPN and CDR2 is SVGIG in the germline V gene (reference sequence). The CDR3 consists of 12 residues. The full variable domain, its missing parts supplied by reference TRBV30 and TRBJ2-3, is SQTIHQWPATLVQPVGSPLSLECTVEGTSNPNLYWYRQAAGRGLQLLFYSVGIGQISSEVPQNLSASRPQDRQFILSSKKLLLSDSGFYLCAWKRGGDTQYFGPGTRLTVL.